A selection of T cell receptor beta chains follows, all from one sample in a study of blood T cell repertoires in COVID-19. Using immunoSEQ multiplex PCR, the repertoire was profiled, and TCRdb retains in-frame clones only, with some absent. The table shows some 26,000 clones, with under 85% occurring only once. Sequencing was performed on peripheral blood. Source of these receptors: a man aged 65-85 years with acute or convalescent COVID-19. CDR3s include the opening cysteine and the closing phenylalanine or tryptophan. The order of the fields is clone size, J gene, V gene, D gene, CDR3 protein, CDR3 DNA. A D gene is named only where the DNA matches it firmly. Size values are once, few and many counts, or a class for expanded clones, and some rows have none.

- | TRBJ1-2 | TRBV5-1 | - | CASSFTGGVEGYTF | TGCGCCAGCAGCTTTACGGGTGGCGTGGAGGGCTACACCTTC
once | TRBJ2-7 | TRBV6-5 | - | CASSRLVSTYEQYF | TGTGCCAGCAGTCGACTAGTCTCGACCTACGAGCAGTACTTC
- | TRBJ2-7 | TRBV6-5 | TRBD1 | CASSRGRAYEQYF | TGTGCCAGCAGCAGGGGGCGAGCCTACGAGCAGTACTTC
- | TRBJ1-5 | TRBV19 | - | CASTLTRDTGRGVLQPQHF | TGTGCCAGTACCTTAACAAGGGACACAGGACGGGGTGTTCTCCAGCCCCAGCATTTT
- | TRBJ2-6 | TRBV5-1 | TRBD1 | CASLAWTGQVGANVLTF | TGCGCCAGCTTGGCATGGACAGGGCAAGTGGGGGCCAACGTCCTGACTTTC
- | TRBJ2-1 | TRBV11-3 | - | CASSFAGSSYNEQFF | TGTGCCAGCAGCTTTGCGGGGTCCTCCTACAATGAGCAGTTCTTC
once | TRBJ1-1 | TRBV14 | - | CASSQVVGTEAFF | TGTGCCAGCAGCCAAGTTGTGGGCACAGAAGCTTTCTTT
once | TRBJ2-3 | TRBV5-6 | - | CASSYRDSSTSTDTQYF | TGTGCCAGCAGCTACCGGGACTCTTCGACTAGCACAGATACGCAGTATTTT
- | TRBJ2-6 | TRBV5-1 | - | CASSSGGASGANVLTF | TGCGCCAGCAGCTCTGGGGGGGCCTCTGGGGCCAACGTCCTGACTTTC
- | TRBJ2-7 | TRBV5-6 | TRBD2 | CASSLGSGAYEQYF | TGTGCCAGCAGCTTGGGAAGCGGGGCCTACGAGCAGTACTTC
- | TRBJ1-1 | TRBV21-1 | - | CASSLTGCGTEAFF | TGTGCCAGCTCACTAACAGGGTGTGGGACTGAAGCTTTCTTT
- | TRBJ1-1 | TRBV6-1 | - | CASSESFITREF | TGTGCCAGCAGTGAAAGTTTTATAACTAGGGAATTT
- | TRBJ2-3 | TRBV27 | - | CASSPRSPDTQYF | TGTGCCAGCAGTCCACGGAGCCCAGATACGCAGTATTTT
- | TRBJ2-2 | TRBV7-6 | - | CASSLNSGNTGELFF | TGTGCCAGCAGCTTAAATTCAGGGAACACCGGGGAGCTGTTTTTT
- | TRBJ2-3 | TRBV28 | TRBD2 | CASRYPGGGTDTQYF | TGTGCCAGCAGATACCCTGGCGGGGGAACAGATACGCAGTATTTT
- | TRBJ2-7 | TRBV11-3 | - | CASSLRAGFDSEQYF | TGTGCCAGCAGCCTCAGGGCAGGGTTTGACTCCGAGCAGTACTTC
once | TRBJ2-3 | TRBV11-2 | TRBD1 | CASSPGTGYFTDTQYF | TGTGCCAGCAGCCCAGGGACAGGATATTTCACAGATACGCAGTATTTT
- | TRBJ2-7 | TRBV28 | - | CASSLGQEAPPCEQYF | TGTGCCAGCAGTTTAGGGCAGGAAGCTCCACCGTGCGAGCAGTACTTC
- | TRBJ2-7 | TRBV4-1 | TRBD1 | CASSRDRGYEQYF | TGCGCCAGCAGCCGGGACAGGGGCTACGAGCAGTACTTC
- | TRBJ2-3 | TRBV7-2 | - | CASSFIAGSTDTQYF | TGTGCCAGCAGCTTTATCGCGGGATCCACAGATACGCAGTATTTT
- | TRBJ1-2 | TRBV28 | TRBD1 | CASGPGQSVGYTF | TGTGCCAGCGGCCCGGGACAGAGTGTTGGCTACACCTTC
- | TRBJ2-7 | TRBV7-2 | - | CASSSRGASSYEQYF | TGTGCCAGCAGCTCCAGGGGTGCTAGCTCCTACGAGCAGTACTTC
- | TRBJ2-1 | TRBV11-3 | - | CASSLEFDQGYNEQFF | TGTGCCAGCAGCTTAGAATTTGACCAGGGATACAATGAGCAGTTCTTC
- | TRBJ1-4 | TRBV5-1 | - | CASSFTGSNEKLFF | TGCGCCAGCAGCTTTACAGGATCTAATGAAAAACTGTTTTTT
- | TRBJ1-2 | TRBV28 | TRBD1 | CASSPTGQDYGYTF | TGTGCCAGCAGTCCAACGGGACAGGACTATGGCTACACCTTC
- | TRBJ1-2 | TRBV6-6 | TRBD1 | CASSPAGQLYGYTF | TGTGCCAGCAGTCCGGCGGGACAGTTATATGGCTACACCTTC
- | TRBJ1-1 | TRBV9 | - | CASSVHLPRRAFF | TGTGCCAGCAGCGTACACCTTCCTAGAAGAGCTTTCTTT
- | TRBJ2-3 | TRBV7-9 | - | CAIPLPTESSTDTQYF | TGTGCCATCCCCCTTCCGACTGAATCTAGCACAGATACGCAGTATTTT
- | TRBJ1-1 | TRBV18 | - | CASSPLNTEAFF | TGTGCCAGCTCACCCTTGAACACTGAAGCTTTCTTT
- | TRBJ1-2 | TRBV5-1 | - | CASSPQEATYGYTF | TGCGCCAGCAGCCCCCAAGAAGCGACCTATGGCTACACCTTC
- | TRBJ2-1 | TRBV27 | TRBD2 | CASSPSGIYNEQFF | TGTGCCAGCAGTCCTAGCGGGATCTACAATGAGCAGTTCTTC
- | TRBJ1-3 | TRBV3-1/TRBV3-2 | TRBD1 | CASSSGTAGNTIYF | TGTGCCAGCAGCTCCGGGACAGCGGGAAACACCATATATTTT
- | TRBJ2-1 | TRBV5-1 | - | CASSLFGYNEQFF | TGCGCCAGCAGCTTATTCGGTTACAATGAGCAGTTCTTC
- | TRBJ2-7 | TRBV28 | TRBD1 | CASRSGTGGYEQYF | TGTGCCAGCAGATCCGGGACAGGGGGTTACGAGCAGTACTTC
- | TRBJ2-7 | TRBV4-1 | - | CASSPRLSGFHEQYF | TGCGCCAGCAGCCCACGGTTGTCAGGGTTTCACGAGCAGTACTTC
many | TRBJ1-1 | TRBV18 | TRBD1 | CASRTGINTEAFF | TGTGCCAGCAGGACAGGAATAAACACTGAAGCTTTCTTT
- | TRBJ2-1 | TRBV27 | TRBD2 | CASSPLAGGPDEQFF | TGTGCCAGCAGTCCTCTAGCGGGAGGGCCGGATGAGCAGTTCTTC
- | TRBJ2-3 | TRBV6-2/TRBV6-3 | TRBD2 | CASSYSTGGLAGRYNTDTQYF | TGTGCCAGCAGTTACTCGACTGGAGGACTAGCGGGGCGCTATAACACAGATACGCAGTATTTT
- | TRBJ1-4 | TRBV4-2 | - | CASSQEMQGSEKLFF | TGTGCCAGCAGCCAAGAGATGCAGGGGAGTGAAAAACTGTTTTTT
- | TRBJ1-1 | TRBV9 | - | CASSPIGRENTEAFF | TGTGCCAGCAGCCCTATAGGGAGGGAGAACACTGAAGCTTTCTTT
- | TRBJ2-3 | TRBV9 | TRBD2 | CASSRGLAGPYSTDTQYF | TGTGCCAGCAGTCGAGGACTAGCGGGACCCTACAGCACAGATACGCAGTATTTT
- | TRBJ2-7 | TRBV19 | TRBD1 | CATGTGGRRTYEQYF | TGTGCCACCGGGACAGGGGGGCGCAGAACCTACGAGCAGTACTTC
few | TRBJ1-6 | TRBV4-1 | - | CASSQLERDSPLHF | TGCGCCAGCAGCCAACTAGAGCGCGATTCACCCCTCCACTTT
- | TRBJ2-2 | TRBV7-3 | - | CASSFRDSGELFF | TGTGCCAGCAGCTTTCGGGACTCCGGGGAGCTGTTTTTT
- | TRBJ2-1 | TRBV15 | - | CATSRDQGGLVNEQFF | TGTGCCACCAGCAGAGATCAGGGGGGACTAGTCAATGAGCAGTTCTTC
few | TRBJ2-5 | TRBV2 | TRBD2 | CASTGLAPTQYF | TGTGCCAGCACCGGACTAGCTCCCACCCAGTACTTC
once | TRBJ2-2 | TRBV5-1 | - | CASSGAGASYTGELFF | TGCGCCAGCAGCGGGGCGGGGGCTAGCTACACCGGGGAGCTGTTTTTT
many | TRBJ2-7 | TRBV7-9 | - | CASSLVLAGEQYF | TGTGCCAGCAGCTTAGTTCTAGCTGGGGAGCAGTACTTC
- | TRBJ1-1 | TRBV28 | - | CASSTTDTAAFF | TGTGCCAGCAGCACCACCGACACTGCAGCTTTCTTT